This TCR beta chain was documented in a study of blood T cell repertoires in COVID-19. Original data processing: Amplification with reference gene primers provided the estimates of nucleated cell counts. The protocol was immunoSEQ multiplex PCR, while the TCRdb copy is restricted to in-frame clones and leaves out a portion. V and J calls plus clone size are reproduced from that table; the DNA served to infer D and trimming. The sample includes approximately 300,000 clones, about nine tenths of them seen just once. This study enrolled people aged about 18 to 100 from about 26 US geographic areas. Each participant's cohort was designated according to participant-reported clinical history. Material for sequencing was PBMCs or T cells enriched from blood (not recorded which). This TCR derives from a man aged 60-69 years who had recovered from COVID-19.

CDR3 sequence: CASRYSQASGNTIYF. CDR3 DNA: TGTGCCAGCCGCTATTCCCAAGCCTCTGGAAACACCATATATTTT. The chain links TRBV6-5 to TRBJ1-3; D is unresolved. The V and J ends lost 8 bases and 0 bases respectively, with 14 bases between them. The CDR3 extends over 15 amino acids. CDR1 and CDR2 from the germline V gene are MNHEY and SVGAGI.